Listed here are 15 T cell receptor beta chains from one sample, sequenced in a study of T cells in Graves' hyperthyroidism and ophthalmopathy. Amplification of TCR beta CDR3 regions was performed using RNA transcripts as template. The TCR CDR3 was amplified in a first-round RT-PCR using the HTBI primer set. TCRdb used MiXCR to reprocess the multiplex PCR reads, holding one entry per CDR3 protein. The sample comprises around 300,000 distinct CDR3 sequences, roughly 13% of which are singletons, and about 8% rests with the top ten. Sequenced: blood. All receptors derive from a woman in her 30s with Graves' hyperthyroidism that later progressed to Graves' ophthalmopathy.

This clonotype showed up just once. The V gene is TRBV6-1, the J gene TRBJ1-3; the match to TRBD1 covers 7 bases. CDR3 size: 15 residues. V lost 6 bases and J lost 3; bases outside the gene matches: 8. The V gene's germline CDR1 is MNHNS and CDR2 SASEGT. CDR3 nucleotides: TGTGCCAGCAGCCGAGTGACAGGGCTTGGAAACACCATATATTTT. Translating gives CASSRVTGLGNTIYF.

This clonotype was picked up many times. The CDR3 nucleotides are TGTGCCAGCAGTTACTCGAGAGGTGGCCTACGCCCCTACAATGAGCAGTTCTTC. Amino acid sequence: CASSYSRGGLRPYNEQFF. This chain joins TRBV6-2 or TRBV6-3 and TRBJ2-1, with D uncertain. V lost 0 bases, J lost 2 bases, and 17 bases lay in between. The CDR3 is 18 residues long. Germline loops: CDR1 MNHEY, CDR2 SVGEGT.

At least ten counts were recorded for this clonotype. This chain joins TRBV6-1 and TRBJ1-1; the match to TRBD1 covers 7 bases. V lost 5 bases to trimming and J lost 0 bases; unmatched junction nucleotides: 3. CDR1 MNHNS and CDR2 SASEGT come from the germline V gene. The CDR3 is 14 amino acids. The CDR3 spells CASSMGQLNTEAFF. The DNA for the CDR3 is TGTGCCAGCAGTATGGGACAGCTGAACACTGAAGCTTTCTTT.

This clonotype was counted at least ten times. The V gene is TRBV2, the J gene TRBJ1-1; D uncertain. The length of the CDR3 is 13 residues. Trimming pared 3 bases from V and 2 bases from J, leaving 7 bases between. Germline values: CDR1 SNHLY, CDR2 FYNNEI. CDR3 nucleotide sequence: TGTGCCAGCAGTGATTTGGTCAACACTGAAGCTTTCTTT. Amino acid sequence: CASSDLVNTEAFF. The complete variable domain, with remaining parts taken from reference TRBV2 and TRBJ1-1, reads EPEVTQTPSHQVTQMGQEVILRCVPISNHLYFYWYRQILGQKVEFLVSFYNNEISEKSEIFDDQFSVERPDGSNFTLKIRSTKLEDSAMYFCASSDLVNTEAFFGQGTRLTVV.

The J gene is TRBJ2-7, the V gene TRBV9; TRBD1 aligns across 11 bases. Germline CDR1 SGDLS, CDR2 YYNGEE. V trimming: 2 bases; J trimming: 5 bases; junction bases outside the gene matches: 6. This CDR3 is built from 15 residues. The CDR3 spells CASSVGTGGTHEQYF. CDR3 DNA sequence: TGTGCCAGCAGCGTTGGGACAGGGGGTACCCACGAGCAGTACTTC.

This clonotype has a count of ten or more. V gene TRBV5-1 combines with J gene TRBJ2-4; perhaps D is TRBD1 or TRBD2 (5 bases each). CDR3 length: 12 amino acids. Germline V CDR1 and CDR2: SGHRS, YFSETQ. V gave up 3 bases and J gave up 7 bases, with 8 bases separating them. CDR3 region: CASSSGPNIQYF. The CDR3, as DNA: TGCGCCAGCAGCTCGGGGCCGAACATTCAGTACTTC.

V usage is TRBV28 and J usage is TRBJ1-1, with D maybe TRBD1 (6 bases). Germline V gene lookup returns CDR1 MDHEN and CDR2 SYDVKM. CDR3 length: 14 amino acids. Trimming removed 6 bases at V and 4 bases at J, with 15 bases between. CDR3: CASRSRGLGTEAFF. In DNA form, the CDR3 reads TGTGCCAGCAGGAGCAGGGGTTTAGGCACTGAAGCTTTCTTT.

The J gene is TRBJ1-1, the V gene TRBV11-1; D is undetermined. Trimming took 6 bases from V and 6 from J, leaving 14 bases between them. This CDR3 spans 13 amino acids. Germline-derived CDR1 and CDR2 are SGHAT and FQDESV (reference sequence). CDR3 coding DNA: TGTGCCAGCAGTTCTCCCGGGAGGGCTGAAGCTTTCTTT. Translated, it gives CASSSPGRAEAFF.

This clonotype was seen at least ten times. The chain couples TRBV30 to TRBJ1-1; TRBD1 agrees at 8 bases. This CDR3 comprises 17 residues. Germline V lookup: CDR1 GTSNPN, CDR2 SVGIG (reference sequence). The V and J ends lost 2 bases and 0 bases, in that order; junction bases with no gene match: 11. The CDR3 sequence is CAWSSSYRGDMNTEAFF. CDR3 nucleotides: TGTGCCTGGAGTTCCTCCTACAGGGGGGACATGAACACTGAAGCTTTCTTT.

At least ten counts were recorded for this clonotype. V gene TRBV2 combines with J gene TRBJ2-1; a weak D match, TRBD1 (6 bases). The CDR3 length is 16 residues. The germline V gene has CDR1 SNHLY and CDR2 FYNNEI. V was trimmed by 7 bases and J by 7 bases, leaving 23 bases between them. CDR3 loop: CASTDSGRGGSNEQFF. Here the CDR3 DNA reads TGTGCCAGCACCGATTCAGGGCGAGGGGGTTCAAATGAGCAGTTCTTC.

The table lists this clonotype with many counts. The CDR3 here is CASSLSPQGPAETQYF. The CDR3 bases are TGTGCCAGCAGTTTATCCCCACAGGGACCAGCGGAGACCCAGTACTTC. The rearrangement joins TRBV27 to TRBJ2-5; D might be TRBD1 (6 bases). The germline V and J ends were trimmed by 0 bases and 5 bases, with 16 bases remaining between them. The CDR3 is made up of 16 amino acids. The germline V gene encodes CDR1 MNHEY and CDR2 SMNVEV (reference sequence).

The V call is TRBV6-1, the J call TRBJ2-7; 11 bases map to TRBD2. This CDR3 region has 12 residues. Germline loops: CDR1 MNHNS, CDR2 SASEGT. V trimming: 10 bases; J trimming: 6 bases; junction bases outside the gene matches: 5. CDR3: CATSTSGSEQYF. The DNA of the CDR3 is TGTGCCACTTCAACTAGCGGGAGCGAGCAGTACTTC.

This clonotype came up many times. The CDR3 coding sequence is TGTGCCATCAGTAATGTAGGGACTAGCGGGAGAAACGAGCAGTACTTC. Amino acid sequence: CAISNVGTSGRNEQYF. The J gene is TRBJ2-7, the V gene TRBV10-3; 14 bases match TRBD2. Germline V lookup: CDR1 ENHRY, CDR2 SYGVKD. The CDR3 has 16 amino acids. V lost 5 bases, J lost 5 bases, and 8 bases stayed unmatched.

This clonotype was seen repeatedly, ten times or more. V usage is TRBV6-6 and J usage is TRBJ2-7, with D unresolved. V was trimmed by 2 bases and J by 0 bases, leaving 5 bases between them. The germline V gene has CDR1 MNHNY and CDR2 SVGAGI (reference sequence). This CDR3 comprises 13 residues. CDR3 nucleotides: TGTGCCAGCAGTTACGAGAACTCCTACGAGCAGTACTTC. This translates into CASSYENSYEQYF.

This rearrangement joins TRBV9 to TRBJ1-2, with TRBD1 identical over 10 bases. Germline V lookup: CDR1 SGDLS, CDR2 YYNGEE. The V gene end was trimmed by 3 bases and the J gene end by 4 bases; junction bases not matched to a gene: 6. The CDR3 is 15 amino acids. The CDR3 bases are TGTGCCAGCAGCGCCGGGACAGGGGCCCTCTATGGCTACACCTTC. Translation: CASSAGTGALYGYTF. The full variable domain, with the rest looked up from reference TRBV9 and TRBJ1-2, is DSGVTQTPKHLITATGQRVTLRCSPRSGDLSVYWYQQSLDQGLQFLIQYYNGEERAKGNILERFSAQQFPDLHSELNLSSLELGDSALYFCASSAGTGALYGYTFGSGTRLTVV.